A single T cell receptor beta chain is shown here with its context. Its specificity is unknown. Germline-derived CDR1 and CDR2 are SGHRS and YFSETQ. V lost 4 bases, J lost 6 bases, and 8 bases stayed unmatched. The CDR3 is 15 residues long. Sorted-subset replicate PCR reactions contained roughly 190 ng DNA, corresponding to some 29,000 T cell genomes. Sequenced by immunoSEQ multiplex PCR; TCRdb stores in-frame clones only, minus some. The sample lists 2.3 million or so clones; over 85% were seen once. It was into CD45RA+ naive and CD45RA-negative memory subsets that the CD4+ cells were split. This specimen comes from a study of shared clonotypes between healthy human individuals. General study results and limits: Naive subsets generally exceeded memory subsets in estimated richness. Shared clonotypes: about 5% naive CD4, 3.5% to 4% naive CD8, 2% to 2.5% memory CD4, about 0.41% memory CD8.

The clonotype originates from a man aged 18 to 29 in good health. Some clones in this sample may be carry-over from other donors' samples. This chain uses TRBV5-1 with TRBJ2-2; 8 bases are shared with TRBD2. The material sequenced was naive CD4+ T cells from PBMCs. Documented subset: CD45RA+ positively selected. This chain's CDR3 is CASSPSGSWSGELFF. The DNA of the CDR3 is TGCGCCAGCAGCCCAAGCGGGAGTTGGTCCGGGGAGCTGTTTTTT.